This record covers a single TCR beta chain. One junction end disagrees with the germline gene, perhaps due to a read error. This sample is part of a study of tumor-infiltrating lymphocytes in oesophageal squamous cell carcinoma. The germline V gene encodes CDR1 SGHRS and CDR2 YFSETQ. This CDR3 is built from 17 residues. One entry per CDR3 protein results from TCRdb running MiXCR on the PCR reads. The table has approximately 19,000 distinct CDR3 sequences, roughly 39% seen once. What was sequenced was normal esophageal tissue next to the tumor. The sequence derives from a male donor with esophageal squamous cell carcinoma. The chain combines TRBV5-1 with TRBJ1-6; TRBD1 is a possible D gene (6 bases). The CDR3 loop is CASSLKVGVGGSYEQYF. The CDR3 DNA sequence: TGCGCCAGCAGCTTGAAAGTCGGTGTTGGGGGCTCCTACGAGCAGTACTTT.